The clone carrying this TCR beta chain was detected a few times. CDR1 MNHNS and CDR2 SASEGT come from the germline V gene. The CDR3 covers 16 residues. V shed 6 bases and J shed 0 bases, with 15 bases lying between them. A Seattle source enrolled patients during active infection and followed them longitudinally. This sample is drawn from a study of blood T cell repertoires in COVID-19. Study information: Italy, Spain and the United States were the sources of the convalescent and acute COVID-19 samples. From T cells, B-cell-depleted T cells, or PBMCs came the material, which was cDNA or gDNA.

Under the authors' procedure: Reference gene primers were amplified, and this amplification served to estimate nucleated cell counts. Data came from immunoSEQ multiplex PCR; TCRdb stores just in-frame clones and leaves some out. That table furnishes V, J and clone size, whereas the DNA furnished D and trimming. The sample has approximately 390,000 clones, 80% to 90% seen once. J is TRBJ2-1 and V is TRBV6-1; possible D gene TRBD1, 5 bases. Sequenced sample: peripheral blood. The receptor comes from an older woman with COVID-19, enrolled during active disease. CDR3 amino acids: CASRERGWGSYNEQFF. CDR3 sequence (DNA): TGTGCCAGCAGGGAAAGGGGTTGGGGCTCCTACAATGAGCAGTTCTTC.